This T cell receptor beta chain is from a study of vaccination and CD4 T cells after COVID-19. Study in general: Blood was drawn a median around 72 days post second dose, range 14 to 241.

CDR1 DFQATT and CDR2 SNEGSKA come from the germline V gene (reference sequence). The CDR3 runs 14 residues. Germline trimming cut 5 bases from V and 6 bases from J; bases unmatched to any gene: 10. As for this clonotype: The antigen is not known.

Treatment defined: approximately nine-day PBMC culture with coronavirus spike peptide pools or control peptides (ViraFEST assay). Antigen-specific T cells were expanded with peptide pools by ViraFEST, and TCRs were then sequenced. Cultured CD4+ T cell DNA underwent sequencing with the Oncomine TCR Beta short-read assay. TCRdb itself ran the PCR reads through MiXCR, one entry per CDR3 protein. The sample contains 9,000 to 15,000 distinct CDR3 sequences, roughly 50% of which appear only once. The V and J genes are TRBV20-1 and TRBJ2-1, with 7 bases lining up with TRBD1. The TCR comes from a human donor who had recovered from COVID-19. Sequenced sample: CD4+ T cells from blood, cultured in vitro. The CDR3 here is CSASEGQSFNEQFF. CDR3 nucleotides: TGCAGTGCTTCCGAGGGACAGTCGTTCAATGAGCAGTTCTTC.